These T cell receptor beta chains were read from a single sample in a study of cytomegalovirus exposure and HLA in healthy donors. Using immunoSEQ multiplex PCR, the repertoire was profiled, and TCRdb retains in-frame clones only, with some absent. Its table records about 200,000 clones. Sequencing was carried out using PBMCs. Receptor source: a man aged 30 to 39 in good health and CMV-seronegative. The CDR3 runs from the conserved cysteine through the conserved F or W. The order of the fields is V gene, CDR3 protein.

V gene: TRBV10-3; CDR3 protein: CAVRTLGLHNEQFF
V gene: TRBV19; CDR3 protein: CASSNFGTGQSYEQYF
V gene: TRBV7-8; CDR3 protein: CASSSEGTLRYGYTF
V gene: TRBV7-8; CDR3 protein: CASSSRTGSDYGYTF
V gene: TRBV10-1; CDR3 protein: CASSESLQGSQHF
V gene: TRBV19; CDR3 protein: CASSFRERGYGYTF
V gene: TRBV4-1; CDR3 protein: CASSQEGKGAGQPQHF
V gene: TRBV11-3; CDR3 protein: CASSFDYKNIQYF
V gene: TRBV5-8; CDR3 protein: CASGRLWGANVLTF
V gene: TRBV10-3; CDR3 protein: CAISESGVQETQYF
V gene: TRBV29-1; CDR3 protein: CSVEYGGAGGTGELFF
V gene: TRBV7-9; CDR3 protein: CASSLKREVVKEGYTF
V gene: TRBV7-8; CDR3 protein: CASSPAWGGRLEETQYF
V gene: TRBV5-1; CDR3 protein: CASSPTGQGNEKLFF
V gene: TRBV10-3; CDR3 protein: CAISESGGNGEKLFF
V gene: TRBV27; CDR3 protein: CASGSGPSPSGSPLHF
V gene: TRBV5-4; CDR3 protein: CASSTGQPGAGGELFF
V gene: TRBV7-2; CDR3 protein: CASSTGMDSEAFF
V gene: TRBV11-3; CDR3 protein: CASSPPGTSGYNEQFF
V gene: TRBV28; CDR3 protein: CASSSHLGGNEKLFF
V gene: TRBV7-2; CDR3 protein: CASSPGTGGAFEKLFF
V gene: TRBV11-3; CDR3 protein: CASSPDRGRPNEQFF
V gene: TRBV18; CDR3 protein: CASSPGGRTTEAFF
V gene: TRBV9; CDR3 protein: CASSPGVAGGNYNEQFF
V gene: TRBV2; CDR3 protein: CASSTDRGNSPLHF
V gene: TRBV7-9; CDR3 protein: CASRKGSSQETQYF
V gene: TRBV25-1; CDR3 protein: CASSFGDRGSDQPQHF
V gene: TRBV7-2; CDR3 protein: CASSPNRVKAQYF
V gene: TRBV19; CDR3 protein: CASSVQGAATEAFF
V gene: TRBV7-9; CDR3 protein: CASTKGAPADSPLHF
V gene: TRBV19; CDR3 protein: CASSLQGARREQYF
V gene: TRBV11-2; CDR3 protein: CASSLRTGTLSNEQFF
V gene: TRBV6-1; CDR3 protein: CASAKMGRLQETQYF
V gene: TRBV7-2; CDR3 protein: CASSTQGSNQPQHF
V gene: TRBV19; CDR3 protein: CASRDRGLGNQPQHF
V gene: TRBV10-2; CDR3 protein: CASSDGARGLIDTQYF
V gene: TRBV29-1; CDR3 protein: CSARGEGEETQYF
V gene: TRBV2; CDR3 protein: CASGGENTEAFF
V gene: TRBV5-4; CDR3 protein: CASSIEPGTGSYNEQFF
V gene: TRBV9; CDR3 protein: CASSVGFGTGTDQPQHF
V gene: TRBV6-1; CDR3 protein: CASSPPGDNQETQYF
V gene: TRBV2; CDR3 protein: CASSGQGNQPQHF
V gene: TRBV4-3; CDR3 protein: CASSQRPAGSASYNEQFF
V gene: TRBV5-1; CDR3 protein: CASSYWTGTYEQYF
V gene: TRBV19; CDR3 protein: CASSLPSGRTGELFF
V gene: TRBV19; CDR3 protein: CASSPTGVYGYTF
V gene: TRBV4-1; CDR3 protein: CASSQWTGESNQPQHF
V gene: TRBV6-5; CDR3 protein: CASSSGQRTDTEAFF
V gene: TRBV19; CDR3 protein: CASSLDSLNSNQPQHF
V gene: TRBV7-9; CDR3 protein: CASSTILETQYF
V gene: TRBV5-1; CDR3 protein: CASSLMEGIGTEAFF
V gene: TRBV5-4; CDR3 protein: CASSPGQDFYEQYF